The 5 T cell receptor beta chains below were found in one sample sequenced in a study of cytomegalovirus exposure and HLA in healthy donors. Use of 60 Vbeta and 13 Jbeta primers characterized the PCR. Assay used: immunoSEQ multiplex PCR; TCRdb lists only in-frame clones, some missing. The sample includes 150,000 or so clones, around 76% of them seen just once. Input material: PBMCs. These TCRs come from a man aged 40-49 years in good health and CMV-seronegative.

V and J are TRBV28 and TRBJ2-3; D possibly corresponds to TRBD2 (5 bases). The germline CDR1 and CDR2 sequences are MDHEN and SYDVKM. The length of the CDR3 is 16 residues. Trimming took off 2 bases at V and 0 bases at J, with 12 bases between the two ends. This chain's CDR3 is CASSLTGYSSTDTQYF. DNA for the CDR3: TGTGCCAGCAGTTTAACGGGGTATTCGAGCACAGATACGCAGTATTTT.

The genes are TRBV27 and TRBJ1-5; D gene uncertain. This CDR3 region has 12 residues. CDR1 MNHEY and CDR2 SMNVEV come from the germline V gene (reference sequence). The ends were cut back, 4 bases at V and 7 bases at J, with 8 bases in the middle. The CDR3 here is CASSSLRQPQHF. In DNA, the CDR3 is TGTGCCAGCAGTTCACTTCGCCAGCCCCAGCATTTT.

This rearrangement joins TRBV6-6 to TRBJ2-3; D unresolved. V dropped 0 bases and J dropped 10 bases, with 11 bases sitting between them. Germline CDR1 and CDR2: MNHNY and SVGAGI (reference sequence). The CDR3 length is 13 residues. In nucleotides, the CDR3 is TGTGCCAGCAGTTACTCGATCCCCAGTGCGCAGTATTTT. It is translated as CASSYSIPSAQYF.

The CDR3 DNA is TGTGCCAGCAGTTACGGTCTGGGGCAGGTGGAAAAACTGTTTTTT. Encoded protein: CASSYGLGQVEKLFF. The chain couples TRBV6-5 to TRBJ1-4; D possibly corresponds to TRBD1 (5 bases). V was clipped by 2 bases and J by 8 bases, with 15 bases between them. In germline, CDR1 is MNHEY, CDR2 SVGAGI. This CDR3 comprises 15 residues.

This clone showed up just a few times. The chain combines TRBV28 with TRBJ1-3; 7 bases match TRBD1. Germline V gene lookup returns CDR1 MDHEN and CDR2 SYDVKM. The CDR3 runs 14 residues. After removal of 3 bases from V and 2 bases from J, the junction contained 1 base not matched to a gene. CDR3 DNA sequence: TGTGCCAGCAGTTTTCAGGGGGCTGGAAACACCATATATTTT. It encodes CASSFQGAGNTIYF. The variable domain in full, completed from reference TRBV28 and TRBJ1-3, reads DVKVTQSSRYLVKRTGEKVFLECVQDMDHENMFWYRQDPGLGLRLIYFSYDVKMKEKGDIPEGYSVSREKKERFSLILESASTNQTSMYLCASSFQGAGNTIYFGEGSWLTVV.